This TCR beta chain was recorded in a study of cytomegalovirus exposure and HLA in healthy donors (dated 2017 in TCRdb). Some background on the complete study: In an earlier analysis of about 560 of the donors, 250 to 300 Gb of sequence data and approximately 100 million unique TCR beta sequences from 150 million to 200 million T cells were reported. Roughly 290 gigabases of sequencing data and around 90 million unique TCR sequences made up an early release that covered several hundred HLA-typed donors. The genetic ancestry cluster associated with self-reported Caucasian donors included approximately 85% of the approximately 400 genotyped donors. The study was designed to test whether signatures of past pathogen exposure could be identified by cataloging public T cell receptors. The T cell repertoires of 550 to 850 subjects were profiled by immunosequencing and related to cytomegalovirus serostatus. Along with the roughly 710-subject first cohort, a separate validation cohort of over a hundred different subjects was used. To predict cytomegalovirus infection status, the study brought together high-throughput TCR immunosequencing, statistical association of individual TCRs with disease status, and machine learning. A later analysis re-analyzed previously published TCR beta repertoires from roughly 600 donors and added high-resolution HLA genotyping to study TCR occurrence patterns. The later analysis used no new phenotypic data to find candidate immune exposures, relying instead on TCR beta sequences and their occurrence across donors. An earlier analysis of a few hundred of the donors applied high-throughput TCR beta sequencing to assess whether each TCR beta V gene segment acted as functional or pseudogenic. Donor age, sex, ethnicity and CMV serostatus were compiled together with the repertoire data. In a later genetic analysis, genome-wide SNP genotypes for about 55% of the roughly 700 donors were used, and that subset was treated as a discovery cohort. All discovery cohort repertoires had been generated using a single sequencing platform. Both class I and class II loci were covered by HLA typing, at four-digit resolution. Typing coverage differed by locus: A, B, C, DRB1 and DQB1 were typed in about 629-640 donors, DQA1 in 500 to 550, DPA1 in approximately 610, and DPB1 in about 450. Roughly 5 DR-DQ haplotypes were treated as single units for association and clustering because of strong linkage in the cohort. Among about 360 genotyped donors of the cohort, an average of 235,054 unique TCR beta nucleotide sequences were sequenced per donor, 15% to 20% of them non-productive.

The cohort was made up of about 610 healthy bone marrow donors. Cohort members were all nominally healthy when sampled, although unrecorded immune exposures were likely present. The donor was CMV seronegative and was included in the group of hundreds of seronegative cohort members. A peripheral blood sample was collected from each donor, and TCR beta sequencing was performed on peripheral blood mononuclear cells. The Qiagen DNeasy Blood Extraction Kit was used to extract genomic DNA from the blood cell samples. Receptor amplification or capture employed the immunoSEQ multiplex PCR assay. For the multiplex PCR, a mixture combining 60 forward primers for TCR Vbeta segments and 13 reverse primers for TCR Jbeta segments was used. The CDR3 region of rearranged TCR beta genes was amplified from genomic DNA by a multiplex PCR assay. The Illumina HiSeq System was used to sequence the amplified TCR beta libraries as 87-base-pair reads. In the source study's methods: A later analysis tallied 75 million to 95 million unique TCR beta chains across the approximately 670 repertoires, and about 10 million of those chains were shared by two or more donors. To remove PCR and sequencing errors, raw reads were error-corrected and collapsed into unique sequences using a nearest-neighbor algorithm that merged closely related sequences. Alignment of CDR3 sequences to IMGT reference sequences was used to assign V, D and J gene segments. For a sequence to be retained, a match of at least six nucleotides to both a V gene segment and a J gene segment was required. Rearrangements were classified as productive when the CDR3 lacked stop codons and remained in frame with V and J, and all other rearrangements were classified as non-productive. Following IMGT convention, CDR3 was defined as the stretch from the second conserved V-encoded cysteine up to the conserved J-encoded phenylalanine. The earlier analysis of about 590 of the donors excluded sequences that lacked an unambiguous match to a single V gene segment. An earlier analysis of a few hundred of the donors called V segments functional above 56.7% productive rearrangements and segregating when the between-donor standard deviation exceeded 5%. To diagnose cytomegalovirus status from the catalog of TCR beta chain sequences, a statistical classification framework was built. In a later analysis, TCR nucleotide sequences were compared against IMGT/GENE-DB human TR gene sequences so that V and J genes could be assigned. In a later analysis, CDR3 sequences and most-parsimonious VDJ recombination scenarios were assigned using the TCRdist pipeline. In a later analysis, each TCR beta chain was defined by its CDR3 amino acid sequence together with its V-gene family, and reads without a unique V-gene family were excluded. A later analysis removed 500 to 650 highly shared, low-generation-probability nucleotide sequences to deal with suspected cross-contamination and a sequencing artifact. In a later analysis, a clonal expansion index for each public chain was calculated from normalized within-repertoire ranks of inferred template counts. In a later analysis, generation probabilities were computed using a VDJ recombination model fitted to out-of-frame rearrangements, and the results were checked against IGoR. A later analysis scored TCR-TCR, TCR-HLA and TCR-CMV co-occurrence with hypergeometric tests, applying a repertoire-size bias correction to TCR pairs. A later analysis estimated false discovery rates by permuting HLA or CMV assignments 20 times. In a later analysis, co-occurring TCRs were grouped using DBSCAN, and TCRdist sequence similarity was added for clustering within HLA-allele-positive subsets. Co-occurrence clustering excluded repertoires with fewer than 30,000 or more than 120,000 public chains, plus five with anomalous nucleotide sharing. TCRdb provides this immuneACCESS table in a form limited to in-frame rearrangements. Some clones are lacking; in checked studies, under half of them reflect an unresolved V gene, and why the rest are absent is not known. The DNA was the basis for D and trimming; V, J and clone size are from that table. Present in this sample are about 160,000 clones, 75% to 85% of which were seen just once. The ten top clones hold about 4.3% of the sample.

Results the study describes overall, beyond this receptor: Most CMV-associated TCR beta chains appeared to be HLA-restricted in a later analysis, and the HLA associations seemed to be driven largely by CMV exposure. In both the original and validation cohorts, the classifier was reported to diagnose cytomegalovirus status with high specificity and sensitivity. A group of highly shared sequence variants was considered likely to be a technical artifact of the sequencing pipeline. HLA typing was unavailable for some donors at each locus, so association tests used only the typed subset. CMV serostatus was the only immune exposure information available for the cohort. Assigning TCR associations to individual alleles was difficult when HLA alleles, especially DR and DQ, strongly co-occurred. Only TCR beta chains were sequenced in this cohort, and the absence of alpha or paired-chain data limited detectable features. In vitro tests confirmed that a few of the cytomegalovirus-associated TCR beta chains recognize cytomegalovirus antigens. A later analysis reported that several top co-occurrence clusters appeared linked to parvovirus B19, influenza, CMV and Epstein-Barr virus. While some public TCRs were present in many individuals, most TCR sequences turned up only very rarely across donors. The authors suggested that the approach could potentially be generalized to other disease states and immunological phenotypes. Because the 87-base-pair reads could not distinguish some IMGT-functional V segments, including TRBV6-2 and TRBV6-3, those segments were excluded. Correlated functional status among segregating V segments might reflect linkage disequilibrium, but an unknown experimental factor could not be ruled out. Sequencing depth was assumed to be roughly uniform across donors in the presence/absence analyses, though that assumption may not hold. In a later analysis, the rate of TCR association differed among HLA loci, with DRB1 alleles having the most associated TCRs and HLA-C alleles having the fewest. In the study, approximately 160 TCR beta chains were listed as associated with cytomegalovirus. Compared with the 666-donor mean, donors in an Asian-associated ancestry cluster had fewer N-insertions in productive TCRs, according to a later genetic analysis. The earlier analysis of nearly 600 of the donors excluded approximately 15 rarely observed V segments, including chromosome 9 orphons, because counts were too low. Specific HLA alleles were associated with 15,000 to 20,000 TCR beta sequences at a false discovery rate of 0.05 in a later analysis. A later analysis found that HLA-associated TCR beta chains were more clonally expanded and had lower generation probabilities than equally common non-associated chains. Broadly in line with IMGT annotations, most TCR beta V segments showed up in productive rearrangements about 87% or about 30% of the time in an earlier analysis of several hundred of the donors. V-gene and J-gene trimming of TCR beta chains was associated with a missense DCLRE1C variant in a later genetic analysis, and the association was replicated in an independent cohort. A further reported finding was that TCR beta sequences accurately predicted the HLA-A and HLA-B alleles for most subjects in the first cohort.

Points on this clone: It has no known antigen specificity. Qualities for individual bases were not recorded, and no much larger clone is one base off.

The CDR3 runs 14 amino acids, cysteine and phenylalanine included. Only the CDR3 DNA stays, 42 bases, in frame from base 1. The germline V gene encodes CDR1 SEHNR and CDR2 FQNEAQ (reference sequence). V is reduced by 0 bases and J by 6 bases, leaving a spacing of 9 bases between them. The rearrangement joined TRBV7-9 to TRBJ2-1; the D region possibly corresponds to TRBD2 (7 bases align). This receptor was identified in a young man in good health and CMV-seronegative. Sequencing was performed on PBMCs. The sequence in DNA is TGTGCCAGCAGCTTAGCGGGGGGGCCCAATGAGCAGTTCTTC. This is translated as CASSLAGGPNEQFF.